This T cell receptor (beta chain) emerged from a study of PD-1 blockade in classical Hodgkin lymphoma. Study-level background: Each patient was given nivolumab 3 mg/kg through a vein every 2 weeks. The study, taken as a whole, reports: Some patients began nivolumab under 1 year after ASCT. These patients were excluded from later analyses. Complete responders' baseline diversity resembled that of newly diagnosed patients.

On this clone itself: Its antigen is unidentified.

Clones were read by immunoSEQ multiplex PCR, and TCRdb kept only the in-frame ones, dropping some. The sample lists roughly 50,000 clones, 85% to 90% occurring once. The CDR3 extends over 16 amino acids. The V segment lost 4 bases and the J segment 0 bases; nucleotides outside the gene matches: 3. Germline CDR1 reads LNHDA; CDR2 reads SQIVND (reference sequence). Indicated time point: cycle 4 day 1 (C4D1), after more than five weeks of nivolumab. Brentuximab vedotin exposure varied, and every patient relapsed after autologous stem cell transplantation. The sequence was collected from a human donor with classical Hodgkin lymphoma. V gene TRBV19 combines with J gene TRBJ2-5, with 12 bases matching TRBD2. The source material was peripheral blood mononuclear cells (PBMCs), sampled before the fourth cycle of nivolumab. For the CDR3, the DNA is TGTGCCAGTAGTAAGGCTAGCGGGAGGGACCAAGAGACCCAGTACTTC. Its translation is CASSKASGRDQETQYF.